The next 9 T cell receptor beta chains were all read from a single sample in a study of T cell repertoires in aging, cancer and after chemotherapy. The template was genomic DNA from peripheral blood, not RNA. Multiplex touch-down PCR with TRB-A/B primers amplified rearranged V-D-J TRB sequences. A single record per CDR3 protein comes from TCRdb applying MiXCR to the multiplex PCR reads. The sample comprises approximately 13,000 distinct CDR3 sequences, under 30% of which are singletons, and approximately 2.5% rests with the top ten. Sequenced material: blood. The source of these receptors is a human donor in good health.

The chain joins TRBV6-1 to TRBJ1-2, with D maybe TRBD1 (5 bases). The CDR3 contains 19 residues. V was pared by 3 bases and J by 4 bases, with 27 bases between. Germline V gives CDR1 MNHNS, CDR2 SASEGT. The CDR3 protein is CASSDENRDDGWYTYGYTF. CDR3 in DNA: TGTGCCAGCAGTGATGAGAACCGGGACGACGGATGGTATACCTATGGCTACACCTTC.

This clonotype was detected a few times. This rearrangement joins TRBV18 to TRBJ1-1; no firm D call. This CDR3 is built from 14 residues. Between the trimmed V and J ends, which lost 0 bases and 10 bases, there was a span of 15 bases. Germline V gene sequence: CDR1 KGHSH, CDR2 LQKENI. The CDR3 nucleotides read TGTGCCAGCTCACCACCGACTCGGATCGGCGGAGCTTTCTTT. Amino acid sequence: CASSPPTRIGGAFF.

The chain couples TRBV24-1 to TRBJ2-1; the match to TRBD2 covers 7 bases. J gave up 1 base and V 3 bases, and 5 bases lay outside the gene matches. CDR3 size: 16 residues. Germline V gene lookup returns CDR1 KGHDR and CDR2 SFDVKD. The chain's CDR3 is CATSDRGGFSYNEQFF. Here the CDR3 DNA reads TGTGCCACCAGTGATCGCGGGGGTTTTTCCTACAATGAGCAGTTCTTC.

The chain carries TRBV10-3 and TRBJ2-7, with 9 bases lining up with TRBD1. Germline loops: CDR1 ENHRY, CDR2 SYGVKD. CDR3 size: 11 residues. J gave up 6 bases and V 11 bases, and 5 bases lay outside the gene matches. The CDR3 bases are TGTGCCTCCGGACAGGGGCCCGAGCAGTACTTC. This sequence encodes CASGQGPEQYF.

As for this clonotype: A read error may be the cause here, since a much bigger clone is one base away. V and J are TRBV7-2 and TRBJ1-3; the D gene is possibly TRBD1 (6 bases). The ends were cut back, 2 bases at V and 4 bases at J, with 15 bases in the middle. CDR1 is SGHTA, CDR2 FQGNSA, per germline. This CDR3 is 16 amino acids long. CDR3: CASSLFSHRAGNTIYF. The CDR3, as DNA: TGTGCCAGCAGCTTATTCTCCCACAGGGCCGGAAACACCATATATTTT.

The chain links TRBV11-2 to TRBJ1-1; D might be TRBD1 (5 bases). There are 13 residues in the CDR3. Germline CDR1 reads SGHAT; CDR2 reads FQNNGV. V was trimmed by 3 bases and J by 4 bases, leaving 9 bases between them. The CDR3 coding sequence is TGTGCCAGCAGCTTGACAGAGGGCACTGAAGCTTTCTTT. Its protein is CASSLTEGTEAFF.

To note about this clonotype: A much larger clone differs by one base, so this may be a read error. The rearrangement joins TRBV7-6 to TRBJ1-3; 7 nucleotides align to TRBD1. The CDR3 has 14 amino acids. V shed 5 bases, J shed 7 bases, and the junction held 8 bases outside the gene matches. Per germline, CDR1 SGHVS and CDR2 FNYEAQ. CDR3 loop: CASSPGQEWNTIYF. The CDR3 DNA reads TGTGCCAGCAGCCCCGGACAGGAGTGGAACACCATATATTTT. Full variable domain (missing parts from reference TRBV7-6 and TRBJ1-3): GAGVSQSPRYKVTKRGQDVALRCDPISGHVSLYWYRQALGQGPEFLTYFNYEAQQDKSGLPNDRFSAERPEGSISTLTIQRTEQRDSAMYRCASSPGQEWNTIYFGEGSWLTVV.

This clonotype was recorded a few times. This chain connects TRBV10-1 to TRBJ1-1; 12 bases align to TRBD1. CDR1 and CDR2 from the germline V gene are WNHNN and SYGVQD (reference sequence). V lost 7 bases, J lost 5 bases, and 11 bases stayed unmatched. This CDR3 is 16 amino acids long. The CDR3 coding sequence is TGCGCCAGCAATCCGGGACAGGGGGCGCGTCGAACTGAAGCTTTCTTT. It is translated as CASNPGQGARRTEAFF.

CDR3 coding DNA: TGTGCCAGCAGCTTTACCTCCGGGACAGGGAATCAGCCCCAGCATTTT. This sequence encodes CASSFTSGTGNQPQHF. The chain links TRBV5-4 to TRBJ1-5, with 9 bases identical to TRBD1. The germline V gene encodes CDR1 SGHNT and CDR2 YYREEE (reference sequence). CDR3 size: 16 residues. With V trimmed by 2 bases and J by 4 bases, 7 bases remained unmatched. Complete variable domain (other parts from reference TRBV5-4 and TRBJ1-5): ETGVTQSPTHLIKTRGQQVTLRCSSQSGHNTVSWYQQALGQGPQFIFQYYREEENGRGNFPPRFSGLQFPNYSSELNVNALELDDSALYLCASSFTSGTGNQPQHFGDGTRLSIL.